Reported below is one T cell receptor (delta chain). Its antigen is unknown. Since a far larger clone is one base different, this is likely a read error. Other DNA sequences in the same sample also yield this CDR3. The record originates from a study of γδ T cells in repeated Plasmodium falciparum infection. Study-wide background: Donors had four controlled P. falciparum NF54 infections over roughly 620 days.

The CDR3 is 17 amino acids. Per the germline V gene, CDR1 is TSWWSYY and CDR2 is QGS. The ends lost 2 bases at V and 10 bases at J; junction bases unmatched: 15. The study's findings and limits: Waves of new clonotype selection appeared after repeated controlled infections in Vdelta2-negative, largely Vdelta1+, gammadelta T cells.

Gammadelta T cells were flow-sorted from PBMC into Vgamma9/Vdelta2+ and Vdelta2-negative populations for bulk analysis. Sequencing covered both gamma and delta TCR chains per sample. TCRdb re-identified clones in the multiplex PCR reads via CATT. The profile shows 80,000 to 95,000 delta-chain clones, approximately 1.5% of them singletons. Source material: gamma-delta T cells from blood. This receptor was obtained from a pool of human donors (malaria-infected and uninfected, not separated). The chain couples TRDV1 to TRDJ1, with 11 nucleotides matching TRDD3. The CDR3 is CALGEEGLLGDTIRLIF. The DNA of the CDR3 is TGTGCTCTTGGGGAAGAGGGTCTGCTGGGGGATACCATAAGACTCATCTTT.